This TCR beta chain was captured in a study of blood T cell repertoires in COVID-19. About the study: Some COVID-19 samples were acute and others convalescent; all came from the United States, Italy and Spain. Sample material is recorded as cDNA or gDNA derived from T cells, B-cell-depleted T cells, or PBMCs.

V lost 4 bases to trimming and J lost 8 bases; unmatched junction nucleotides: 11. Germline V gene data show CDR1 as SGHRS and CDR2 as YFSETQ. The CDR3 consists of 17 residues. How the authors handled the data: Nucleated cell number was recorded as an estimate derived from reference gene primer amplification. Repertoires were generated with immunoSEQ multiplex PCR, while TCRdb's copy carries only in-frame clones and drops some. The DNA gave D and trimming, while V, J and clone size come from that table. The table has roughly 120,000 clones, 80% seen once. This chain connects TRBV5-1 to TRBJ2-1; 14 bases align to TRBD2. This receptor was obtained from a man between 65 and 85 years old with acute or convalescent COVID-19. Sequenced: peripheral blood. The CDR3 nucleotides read TGCGCCAGCAGCCCACTCCCGGGACTAGCGGGGGAACATGAGCAGTTCTTC. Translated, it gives CASSPLPGLAGEHEQFF.